This T cell receptor beta chain was retrieved from a study of read filtering for tumor transcriptome and immune sequencing (dated by TCRdb to about 2020). Looking at the study overall: The cohort was composed of 17 male and approximately 15 female patients, with a mean age of approximately 66 years and an age range of roughly 45 to 80. TCR-region mapped reads per sample ranged from about 4 to 10.27 million with IR-seq versus only about 75 to 1,400 with RNA-seq. Under revised international staging, roughly 8 patients fell into R-ISS I, about 17 into R-ISS II and six or seven into R-ISS III. One of the main goals was to work out a read-filtering strategy for immune repertoire data, in particular whether clonotypes backed by only a single read should be removed. Whole-transcriptome libraries were prepared with the TruSeq RNA Access Library Prep Kit after DNase treatment. Using the same bone marrow samples, the study ran both targeted immune repertoire sequencing and bulk whole-transcriptome sequencing and then compared the TCR repertoires from each method.

The Immunoverse kit was used to build TCR libraries from 400 ng RNA, with molecular barcoded adaptors covering alpha/delta and beta/gamma chains. TCR library preparation used the same RNA that went into transcriptome sequencing. Sequencing of the TCR libraries was done on an Illumina HiSeq 4000 with 2 x 150 cycles. The paper's data handling went like this. TCR reads were aligned to human V, D, J and C references and assembled into CDR3 clonotypes with MiXCR, including quality filtering and error correction. The tcR package in R was used to analyze clonotype counts and gene usage diversity. For inspection of raw mapping reads, RNA-seq reads were mapped by STAR aligner version 2.5.3a onto GRCh37 of the human genome. To test how sequencing depth affects detected clonotypes, IR-seq fastq files were randomly downsampled with Seqtk 1.3. Starting from the raw public reads, TCRdb applied fastp trimming at Q25, assembled clones with MiXCR and retained in-frame beta chains. Rows are combined by CDR3 protein, so each entry shows the most common genes and DNA. What appears here as the V and J calls and clone size reflects TCRdb's work, not the paper's. The sample table records about 47,000 distinct CDR3 sequences; about 12% of these occur just once. Roughly 15% of the sample rests with the top ten.

Every patient had bone marrow sampled at the time of active disease. Isolation of bone marrow mononuclear cells was performed by Ficoll-Hypaque density gradient centrifugation. CD138-negative cells were obtained by negative selection after labeling with CD138 magnetic microbeads on a MACS separator, removing myeloma plasma cells. Flow cytometry with CD138 antibodies on an Attune NxT was used to check how pure the isolated cells were. TRIzol reagent was used to extract total RNA, which was then quantified with a NanoDrop spectrophotometer. Paired RNA-seq and IR-seq were performed on each patient's CD138-negative bone marrow sample. This clonotype was detected many times. Its recognized antigen is unknown. No base-level quality is on record; no much larger clone is a single base apart. Overall study results and their limits: The sorted CD138-negative fraction was not purified T cells but a mixed bone marrow immune population. Compared with RNA-seq, IR-seq captured clonotypes at much higher depth and more reliably, and a smaller IR-seq throughput was enough to identify most shared clonotypes. Single-read clonotypes made up about four fifths of clonotypes but 3% to 3.5% of total reads in IR-seq, and over 60% of clonotypes and approximately 42% of reads in RNA-seq. The correlation between IR-seq and RNA-seq shared clonotype proportions rose when single-read clonotypes were removed.

The sequenced sample was a population of CD138-negative cells sorted from bone marrow. The cell subset or site tag for this specimen amounts to: bone marrow mononuclear cells depleted of CD138+ plasma/myeloma cells by negative magnetic selection. The source is a donor at least 40 years old with multiple myeloma.

The DNA sequence reads TGCGCCAGCAGCGACGTAGGGCTAGCGGGAGGTGCAACCGGGGAGCTGTTTTTT. The translation is CASSDVGLAGGATGELFF. Recombination linked TRBV5-1 to TRBJ2-2; TRBD2 aligns with 11 central bases. In the germline V gene, CDR1 corresponds to SGHRS and CDR2 to YFSETQ. Here V drops 4 bases and J drops 5 bases, and the junction holds 13 bases not matched to any gene. There are 18 amino acids in the CDR3, from cysteine to phenylalanine inclusive. CDR3 DNA only is kept here, 54 bases in frame from base 1.